This T cell receptor (beta chain) was identified in a study of CD8 T cells in ankylosing spondylitis. Generation of TCR beta libraries employed quantitative 5'-RACE incorporating molecular barcodes. TCRdb independently ran MiXCR on the 5' RACE reads; one entry per CDR3 protein. Among about 540,000 distinct CDR3 sequences listed, approximately 12% were seen once. Losses at the gene ends were 2 bases for V and 9 bases for J; bases not matched to a gene: 8. The CDR3 loop spans 15 amino acids. Germline V gene lookup returns CDR1 SGHTS and CDR2 YDEGEE. Study-level results: Matched ankylosing spondylitis synovial fluid reportedly contained a significantly enriched population of disease-linked clones. Earlier reports found some motif variants in synovial fluid and blood in reactive arthritis. Peripheral blood samples showed relatively rare disease-linked clones, and these clones were CD8+. Ankylosing spondylitis blood appeared to carry a characteristic TCR beta motif of 7 or 8 highly homologous variants.

Only a few counts were recorded for this clonotype. The antigen remains unidentified. V gene TRBV5-8 combines with J gene TRBJ2-1, with TRBD2 matching 10 bases. The source of this sequence is a male donor with ankylosing spondylitis. Sequencing was done on a sample of blood, either unsorted or a sorted T cell fraction (not recorded which). The CDR3, as DNA: TGTGCCAGCAGCTTTTTAGCGGGAGGAGGGAGTGAGCAGTTCTTC. As protein: CASSFLAGGGSEQFF.